The 14 T cell receptor beta chains listed next were all sequenced from one sample in a study of blood T cells in healthy people across ages. With a J-beta primer mix and a sample-barcoded 5' primer, a second PCR ran 7 to 11 cycles. One entry per CDR3 protein, called by TCRdb with MiXCR from the 5' RACE reads. This sample yields around 1,000,000 distinct CDR3 sequences, of which roughly a quarter are seen a single time; less than 0.85% belongs to the top ten. The sample also formed part of further work on T cells of mothers and their children.

Sequenced material: blood. The receptors originated from a girl aged 2 to 9 in good health.

V gene TRBV7-2 combines with J gene TRBJ2-7; D may be TRBD2 (6 bases). The germline V gene has CDR1 SGHTA and CDR2 FQGNSA. Trimming shortened V by 6 bases and J by 12 bases, and 21 bases separated the two germline ends. The CDR3 covers 13 residues. CDR3 sequence: CASSVIPAQGLYF. CDR3 DNA sequence: TGTGCCAGCAGTGTCATCCCCGCCCAGGGACTGTACTTC. The whole variable domain, remainder taken from reference TRBV7-2 and TRBJ2-7, is GAGVSQSPSNKVTEKGKDVELRCDPISGHTALYWYRQSLGQGLEFLIYFQGNSAPDKSGLPSDRFSAERTGGSVSTLTIQRTQQEDSAVYLCASSVIPAQGLYFGPGTRLTVT.

The CDR3 DNA reads TGCAGTGTCACACAGGGGATTGGGGCCGGGGAGCTGTTTTTT. Amino acids: CSVTQGIGAGELFF. The chain combines TRBV20-1 with TRBJ2-2; 7 bases line up with TRBD1. The CDR3 covers 14 residues. CDR1 and CDR2 (germline): DFQATT, SNEGSKA (reference sequence). V shed 7 bases and J 6 bases; nucleotides not matched to a gene: 11.

This clonotype has more than one count but fewer than ten. The rearrangement joins TRBV9 to TRBJ2-7; 10 positions agree with TRBD1. V gave up 4 bases and J gave up 3 bases; unmatched junction bases: 4. Germline V gives CDR1 SGDLS, CDR2 YYNGEE. The CDR3 totals 14 residues. The CDR3 is CASSYWDRGYEQYF. In DNA form, the CDR3 reads TGTGCCAGCAGCTACTGGGACAGGGGCTACGAGCAGTACTTC. Full variable domain (remainder filled in from reference TRBV9 and TRBJ2-7): DSGVTQTPKHLITATGQRVTLRCSPRSGDLSVYWYQQSLDQGLQFLIQYYNGEERAKGNILERFSAQQFPDLHSELNLSSLELGDSALYFCASSYWDRGYEQYFGPGTRLTVT.

V gene TRBV29-1 combines with J gene TRBJ2-3; TRBD2 is a possible D gene (5 bases). Germline values: CDR1 SQVTM, CDR2 ANQGSEA. The CDR3 covers 10 residues. The V and J ends lost 7 bases and 7 bases respectively, with 9 bases between them. The CDR3 loop is CSGREHTQYF. The CDR3 region has the DNA TGCAGCGGACGGGAACATACGCAGTATTTT.

This clonotype came up a few times. The chain is built from TRBV29-1 and TRBJ2-5, with TRBD2 matching over 7 bases. The V gene's germline CDR1 is SQVTM and CDR2 ANQGSEA. CDR3 length equals 15 residues. Trimming removed 2 bases from V and 1 base from J; junction bases left unmatched: 7. The CDR3 DNA reads TGCAGCGTTGAAATGGGGGAGGGCCTCCAAGAGACCCAGTACTTC. Protein product: CSVEMGEGLQETQYF.

This clonotype turned up a few times. The CDR3 spells CASSLSARGVETQYF. CDR3 sequence (DNA): TGTGCCAGCAGTTTAAGTGCCAGGGGGGTAGAGACCCAGTACTTC. The chain joins TRBV12-3 or TRBV12-4 to TRBJ2-5; maybe TRBD1 (7 bases). Trimming removed 2 bases at V and 4 bases at J, with 14 bases between. CDR3 length: 15 amino acids.

The chain couples TRBV5-1 to TRBJ1-1; TRBD1 matches 7 bases. Trimming took 4 bases from V and 4 from J; bases not matched to a gene: 13. This CDR3 contains 16 residues. Germline lookup yields CDR1 SGHRS and CDR2 YFSETQ. The chain's CDR3 is CASSPPGQATSTEAFF. The CDR3, as DNA: TGCGCCAGCAGCCCCCCTGGACAGGCGACATCCACTGAAGCTTTCTTT.

This clonotype has only one observation. An end of the junction differs from the germline gene, which may be a read error. The V call is TRBV7-3, the J call TRBJ2-5; D possibly corresponds to TRBD2 (6 bases). Looked up from germline, CDR1 is SGHTA and CDR2 is FQGTGA. The CDR3 covers 11 residues. The CDR3 region has the DNA TGTGCCAGCAGCCTCGGGGGTGAGCAGCTCTTC. This codes for CASSLGGEQLF.

The chain is built from TRBV28 and TRBJ2-7, with no clear D. The CDR3 spans 14 residues. In germline, CDR1 is MDHEN, CDR2 SYDVKM. The V gene lost 6 bases and the J gene lost 2 bases, with 14 bases spanning the gap. This CDR3 is CASSPMQQPYEQYF. CDR3 in DNA: TGTGCCAGCAGCCCAATGCAACAGCCCTACGAGCAGTACTTC. The full variable domain, its missing parts supplied by reference TRBV28 and TRBJ2-7, is DVKVTQSSRYLVKRTGEKVFLECVQDMDHENMFWYRQDPGLGLRLIYFSYDVKMKEKGDIPEGYSVSREKKERFSLILESASTNQTSMYLCASSPMQQPYEQYFGPGTRLTVT.

V and J are TRBV29-1 and TRBJ2-4, with unresolved D. CDR1 and CDR2 from the germline V gene are SQVTM and ANQGSEA. The CDR3 runs 12 residues. The V end lost 6 bases, the J end lost 3 bases, and 9 bases lay between the germline ends. In nucleotides, the CDR3 is TGCAGCGTCGGCCAGCACAAAAACATTCAGTACTTC. It translates to CSVGQHKNIQYF.

The chain joins TRBV5-5 to TRBJ2-1; 8 nucleotides agree with TRBD1. J gave up 8 bases and V 3 bases, and 10 bases lay outside the gene matches. The CDR3 runs 15 residues. Per the germline V gene, CDR1 is SGHKS and CDR2 is YYEKEE (reference sequence). CDR3 bases: TGTGCCAGCAGCTCGCAGGGGGCGATTCGAGATGAGCAGTTCTTC. Amino acid sequence: CASSSQGAIRDEQFF.

This rearrangement joins TRBV7-9 to TRBJ2-1; tentatively, D is TRBD1 or TRBD2 (5 bases each). This CDR3 contains 16 residues. Trimming stripped 0 bases from V and 6 bases from J, with 15 bases between. Germline V gene data show CDR1 as SEHNR and CDR2 as FQNEAQ (reference sequence). The CDR3, as DNA: TGTGCCAGCAGCTTAGCATTGGGGGTATTAGGCAATGAGCAGTTCTTC. Protein product: CASSLALGVLGNEQFF.

The table lists this clonotype with a few counts. The chain couples TRBV5-1 to TRBJ2-7; no firm D call. The CDR3 covers 12 residues. Trimming removed 3 bases from V and 5 bases from J, with 9 bases in between. The germline CDR1 and CDR2 sequences are SGHRS and YFSETQ. The CDR3 DNA is TGCGCCAGCAGCTATGGGTCCAACGAGCAGTACTTC. This gives the protein CASSYGSNEQYF.

CDR3 DNA sequence: TGCGCCAGCAGCCAAGATGGAACAGCTCTCCAAGAGACCCAGTACTTC. As protein: CASSQDGTALQETQYF. The chain couples TRBV4-3 to TRBJ2-5; D ambiguous. V was pared by 0 bases and J by 1 base, with 12 bases between. CDR3 length: 16 residues. Germline V gene data show CDR1 as LGHNA and CDR2 as YSLEER.